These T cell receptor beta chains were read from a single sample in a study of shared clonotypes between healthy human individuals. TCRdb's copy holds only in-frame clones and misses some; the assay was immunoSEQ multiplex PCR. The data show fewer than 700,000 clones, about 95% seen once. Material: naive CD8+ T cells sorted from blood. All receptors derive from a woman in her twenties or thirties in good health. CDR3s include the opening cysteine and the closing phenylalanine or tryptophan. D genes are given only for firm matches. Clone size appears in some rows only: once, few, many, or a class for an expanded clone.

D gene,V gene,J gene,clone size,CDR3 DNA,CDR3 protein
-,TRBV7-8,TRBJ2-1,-,TGTGCCAGCAGCTTAGGAGGTCCTACGAGGTACAATGAGCAGTTCTTC,CASSLGGPTRYNEQFF
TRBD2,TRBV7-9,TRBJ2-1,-,TGTGCCAGCAGCCGCGGGGGAGCTTTCTACAATGAGCAGTTCTTC,CASSRGGAFYNEQFF
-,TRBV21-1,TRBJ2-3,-,TGTGCCAGCAGCAAGGTGGTAAGGGGGAGCACAGATACGCAGTATTTT,CASSKVVRGSTDTQYF
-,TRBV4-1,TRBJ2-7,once,TGCGCCAGCAGCCAATTTTGGACAACCTACGAGCAGTACTTC,CASSQFWTTYEQYF
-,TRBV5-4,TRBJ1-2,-,TGTGCCAGCACCTTGGAGACCGTCGGTGGCTACACCTTC,CASTLETVGGYTF
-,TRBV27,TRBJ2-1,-,TGTGCCAGCAGTTTAGCGGGATATTTCTACAATGAGCAGTTCTTC,CASSLAGYFYNEQFF
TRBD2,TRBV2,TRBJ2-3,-,TGTGCCAGCACAAAAGGCGGACTAGCGGGAGGTGGAACAGATACGCAGTATTTT,CASTKGGLAGGGTDTQYF
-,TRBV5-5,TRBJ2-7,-,TGTGCCAGCAGCCTTGGTGGGGCCCCCTTGGAGCAGTACTTC,CASSLGGAPLEQYF
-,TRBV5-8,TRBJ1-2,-,TGTGCCAGCAGCTTGGGCCCCTCTGGCTACACCTTC,CASSLGPSGYTF
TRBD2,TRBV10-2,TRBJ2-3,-,TGCGCCAGCAGTGAGACCCTAGCGGGAGTAGTAGATACGCAGTATTTT,CASSETLAGVVDTQYF
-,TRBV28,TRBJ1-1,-,TGTGCCAGCAGTCTAGGGGGACCAGCAGGCCAATTT,CASSLGGPAGQF
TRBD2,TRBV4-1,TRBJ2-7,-,TGCGCCAGCAGCCACCTACTGGCGCGGGAGACTGCCTACGAGCAGTACTTC,CASSHLLARETAYEQYF
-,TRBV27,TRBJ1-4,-,TGTGCCAGCAGTTTACTTGTTAATGAAAAACTGTTTTTT,CASSLLVNEKLFF
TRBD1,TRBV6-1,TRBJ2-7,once,TGTGCCAGCACCAATCATGGGACAGCCACCTACGAGCAGTACTTC,CASTNHGTATYEQYF
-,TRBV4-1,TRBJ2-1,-,TGCGCCAGCAGCCGGACGGGAGTTGAGCAGTTCTTC,CASSRTGVEQFF
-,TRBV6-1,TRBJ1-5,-,TGTGCCAGCAGTGAAAGGACGGTGTCCCGAAAGACGGTAATTCACGGTCAGCCCCAGCATTTT,CASSERTVSRKTVIHGQPQHF
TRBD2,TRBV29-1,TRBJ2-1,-,TGCAGCGTTAGCGGGGCCTACAATGAGCAGTTCTTC,CSVSGAYNEQFF
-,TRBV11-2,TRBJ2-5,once,TGTGCCAGCAGCTTAGTCGGGGAGACCCAGTACTTC,CASSLVGETQYF
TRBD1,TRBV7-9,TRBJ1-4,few,TGTGCCAGCAGCTTACAACCGGGACAGGAGTTTTTT,CASSLQPGQEFF
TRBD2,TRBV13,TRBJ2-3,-,TGTGCCAGCAGCTTAGAATCACTAGCGGGAACTACAGATACGCAGTATTTT,CASSLESLAGTTDTQYF
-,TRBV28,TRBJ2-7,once,TGTGCCAGCAGTTTATTGGCGGGGAACAACGAGCAGTACTTC,CASSLLAGNNEQYF
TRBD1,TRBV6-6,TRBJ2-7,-,TGTGCCAGCAGTCCGACGGACAGGGCCTCCTACGAGCAGTACTTC,CASSPTDRASYEQYF
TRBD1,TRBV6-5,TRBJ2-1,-,TGTGCCAGCACCCTGAACAGGGGGCACAATGAGCAGTTCTTC,CASTLNRGHNEQFF
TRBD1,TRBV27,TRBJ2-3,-,TGTGCCAGCACCCTCACCCACCCGGCAGGGGGAACAGATACGCAGTATTTT,CASTLTHPAGGTDTQYF
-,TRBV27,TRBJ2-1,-,TGTGCCAGCAGTTGGGGCTCAGGGAATGAGCAGTTCTTC,CASSWGSGNEQFF
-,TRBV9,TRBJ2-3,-,TGTGCCAGCAGCGTAGTCCCTTACACAGATACGCAGTATTTT,CASSVVPYTDTQYF
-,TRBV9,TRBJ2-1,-,TGTGCCAGCAGCGCCGCTGAGCGGGCGAACTCCTACAATGAGCAGTTCTTC,CASSAAERANSYNEQFF
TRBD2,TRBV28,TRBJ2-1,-,TGTGCCAGCAAGGGAGGGCGACGCTCCTACAATGAGCAGTTCTTC,CASKGGRRSYNEQFF
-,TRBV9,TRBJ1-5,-,TGTGCCAGCAGCGTAGGAGGGGAGATTGACAATCAGCCCCAGCATTTT,CASSVGGEIDNQPQHF
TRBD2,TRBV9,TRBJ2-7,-,TGTGCCAGCAGCCTGGGACTAGCGGGAGTCGAGCAGTACTTC,CASSLGLAGVEQYF
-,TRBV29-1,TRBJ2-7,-,TGCAGCGTTGAAGCCGGTGGCGGCCCCTACGAGCAGTACTTC,CSVEAGGGPYEQYF
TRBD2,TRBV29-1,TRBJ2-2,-,TGCAGCGTTGTGGCGGGAGGGTCCGGGGAGCTGTTTTTT,CSVVAGGSGELFF
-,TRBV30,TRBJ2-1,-,TGTGCCTGGAGTACTGGCCGGGAGTATGAGCAGTTCTTC,CAWSTGREYEQFF
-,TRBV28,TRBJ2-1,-,TGTGCCAGCAGTTTTAGAGAGGACAGAGGCAATGAGCAGTTCTTC,CASSFREDRGNEQFF
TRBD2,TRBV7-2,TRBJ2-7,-,TGTGCCAGCAGCTCGGCGGGGGAGGCGTACGAGCAGTACTTC,CASSSAGEAYEQYF
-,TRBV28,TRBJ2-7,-,TGTGCCAGCAGTTACGGGCTGGTTAGCTACGAGCAGTACTTC,CASSYGLVSYEQYF
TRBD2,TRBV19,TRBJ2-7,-,TGTGCCAGTAGGGCTCTAGCGGGAGGGACCGAGCAGTACTTC,CASRALAGGTEQYF
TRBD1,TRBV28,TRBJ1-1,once,TGTGCCTGCGCGGGACAGCAGAACACTGAAGCTTTCTTT,CACAGQQNTEAFF
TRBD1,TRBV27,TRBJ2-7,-,TGTGCCAGCAGTTCCCCGGGACAGGGGGTTGAAGAGCAGTACTTC,CASSSPGQGVEEQYF
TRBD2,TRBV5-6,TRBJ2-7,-,TGTGCCAGCAGCTTAGCTAGCGGGAAACATGGCGAGCAGTACTTC,CASSLASGKHGEQYF
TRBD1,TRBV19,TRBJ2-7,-,TGTGCCAGTAGTATCCCGGACAGGGGCCCCCACGAGCAGTACTTC,CASSIPDRGPHEQYF
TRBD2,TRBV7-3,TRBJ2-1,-,TGTGCCAGCAGCTTAAGGGCCGTAAGCGGGAACTACAATGAGCAGTTCTTC,CASSLRAVSGNYNEQFF
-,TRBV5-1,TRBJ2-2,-,TGCGCCAGCATAAGTAACACCGGGGAGCTGTTTTTT,CASISNTGELFF
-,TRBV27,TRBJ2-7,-,TGTGCCAGCAGTTCGGTATACGAGCAGTACTTC,CASSSVYEQYF
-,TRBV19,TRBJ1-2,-,TGTGCCAGTAGTCCGGGAGATGGCTACACCTTC,CASSPGDGYTF